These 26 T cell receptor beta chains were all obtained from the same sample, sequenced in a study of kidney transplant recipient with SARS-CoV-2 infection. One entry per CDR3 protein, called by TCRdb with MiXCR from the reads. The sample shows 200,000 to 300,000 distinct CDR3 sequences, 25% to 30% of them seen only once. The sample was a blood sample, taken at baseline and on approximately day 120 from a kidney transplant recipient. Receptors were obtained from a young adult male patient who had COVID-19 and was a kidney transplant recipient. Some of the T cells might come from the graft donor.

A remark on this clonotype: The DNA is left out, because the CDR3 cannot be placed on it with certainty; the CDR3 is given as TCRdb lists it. CDR3 amino acids: CSVGGGNNSPPHF. J is TRBJ1-6 and V is TRBV29-1; the tabulated D call, TRBD1, remains unverified against the DNA. Per germline, CDR1 SQVTM and CDR2 ANQGSEA. From its first to its last residue, the CDR3 has 13 amino acids.

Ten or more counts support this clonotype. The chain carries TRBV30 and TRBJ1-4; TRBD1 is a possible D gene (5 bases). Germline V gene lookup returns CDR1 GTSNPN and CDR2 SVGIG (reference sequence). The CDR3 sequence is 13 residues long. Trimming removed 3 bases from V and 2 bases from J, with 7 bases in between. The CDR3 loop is CAWSRVTNEKLFF. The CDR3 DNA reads TGTGCCTGGAGCAGGGTCACTAATGAAAAACTGTTTTTT.

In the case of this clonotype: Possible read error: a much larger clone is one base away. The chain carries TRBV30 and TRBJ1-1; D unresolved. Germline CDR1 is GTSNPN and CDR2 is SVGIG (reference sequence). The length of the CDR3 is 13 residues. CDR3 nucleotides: TGTGCCTGGAGTCGGGCGATAGACACTGGAGCTTTCTTT. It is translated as CAWSRAIDTGAFF.

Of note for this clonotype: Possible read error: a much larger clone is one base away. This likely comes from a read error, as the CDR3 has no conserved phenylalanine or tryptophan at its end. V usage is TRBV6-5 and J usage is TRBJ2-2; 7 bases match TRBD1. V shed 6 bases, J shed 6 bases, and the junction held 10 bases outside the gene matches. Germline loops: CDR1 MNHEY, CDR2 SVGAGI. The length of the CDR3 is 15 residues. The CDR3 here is CASRVSSDRAGELFL. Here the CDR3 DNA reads TGTGCCAGCAGAGTGTCCAGCGACAGGGCCGGGGAGCTGTTTCTT.

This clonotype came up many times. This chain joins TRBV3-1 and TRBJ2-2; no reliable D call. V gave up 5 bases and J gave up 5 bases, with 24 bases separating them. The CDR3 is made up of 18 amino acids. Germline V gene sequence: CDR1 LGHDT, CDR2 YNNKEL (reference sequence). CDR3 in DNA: TGTGCCAGCAGCAGCTCTGCTCCCATTTCAGGCTTGACCGGGGAGCTGTTTTTT. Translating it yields CASSSSAPISGLTGELFF.

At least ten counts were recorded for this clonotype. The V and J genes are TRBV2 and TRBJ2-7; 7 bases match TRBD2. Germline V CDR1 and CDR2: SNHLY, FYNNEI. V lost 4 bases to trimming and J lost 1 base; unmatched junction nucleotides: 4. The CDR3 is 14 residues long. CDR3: CASSVVGGSYEQYF. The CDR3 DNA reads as TGTGCCAGCAGTGTTGTGGGAGGGTCCTACGAGCAGTACTTC.

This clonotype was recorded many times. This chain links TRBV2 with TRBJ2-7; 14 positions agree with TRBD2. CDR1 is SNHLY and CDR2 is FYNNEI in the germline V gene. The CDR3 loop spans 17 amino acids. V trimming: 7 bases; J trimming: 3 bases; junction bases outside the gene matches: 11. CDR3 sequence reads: CASNQGPGTSGSYEQYF. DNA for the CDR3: TGTGCCAGCAACCAGGGCCCCGGGACTAGCGGGAGCTACGAGCAGTACTTC.

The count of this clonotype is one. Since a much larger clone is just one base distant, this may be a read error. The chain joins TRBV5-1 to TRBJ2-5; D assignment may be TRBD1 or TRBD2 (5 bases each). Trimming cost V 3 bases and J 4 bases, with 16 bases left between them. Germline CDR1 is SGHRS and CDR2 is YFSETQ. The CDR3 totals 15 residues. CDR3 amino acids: CASSSGRRASETQYF. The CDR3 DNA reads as TGCGCCAGCAGCTCGGGACGCAGGGCGTCAGAGACCCAGTACTTC.

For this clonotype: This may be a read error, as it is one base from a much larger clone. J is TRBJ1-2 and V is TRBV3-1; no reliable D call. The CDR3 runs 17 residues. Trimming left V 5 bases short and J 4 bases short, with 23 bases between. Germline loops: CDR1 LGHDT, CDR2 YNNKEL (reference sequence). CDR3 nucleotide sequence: TGTGCCAGCAGCAGGATCCCCACCCTTCGAAAGACCTATGGCTACACCTTC. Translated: CASSRIPTLRKTYGYTF.

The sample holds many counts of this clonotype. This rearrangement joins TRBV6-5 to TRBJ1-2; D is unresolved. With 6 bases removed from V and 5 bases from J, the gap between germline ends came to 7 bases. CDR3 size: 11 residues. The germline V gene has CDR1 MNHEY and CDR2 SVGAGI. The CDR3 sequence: CASRSSYGYTF. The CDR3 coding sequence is TGTGCCAGCAGATCAAGTTATGGCTACACCTTC.

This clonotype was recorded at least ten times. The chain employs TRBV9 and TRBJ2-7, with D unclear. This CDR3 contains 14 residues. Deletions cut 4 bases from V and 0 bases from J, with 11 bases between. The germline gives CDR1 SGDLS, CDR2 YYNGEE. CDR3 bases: TGTGCCAGCAGCCCCACTGGCGCCTCCTACGAGCAGTACTTC. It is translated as CASSPTGASYEQYF. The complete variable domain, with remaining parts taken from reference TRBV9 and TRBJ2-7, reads DSGVTQTPKHLITATGQRVTLRCSPRSGDLSVYWYQQSLDQGLQFLIQYYNGEERAKGNILERFSAQQFPDLHSELNLSSLELGDSALYFCASSPTGASYEQYFGPGTRLTVT.

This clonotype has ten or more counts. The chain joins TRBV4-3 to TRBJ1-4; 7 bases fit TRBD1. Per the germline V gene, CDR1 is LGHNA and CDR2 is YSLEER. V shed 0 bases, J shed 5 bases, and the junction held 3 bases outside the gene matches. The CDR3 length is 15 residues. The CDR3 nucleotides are TGCGCCAGCAGCCAAGATGGGACAGACAATGAAAAACTGTTTTTT. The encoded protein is CASSQDGTDNEKLFF.

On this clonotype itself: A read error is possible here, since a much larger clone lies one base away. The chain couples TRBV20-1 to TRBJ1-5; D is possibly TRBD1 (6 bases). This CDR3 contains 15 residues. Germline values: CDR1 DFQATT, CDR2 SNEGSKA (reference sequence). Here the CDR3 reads CSARTEDRANRPQHF. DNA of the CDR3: TGCAGTGCTAGAACCGAGGACAGAGCCAATCGGCCCCAGCATTTT.

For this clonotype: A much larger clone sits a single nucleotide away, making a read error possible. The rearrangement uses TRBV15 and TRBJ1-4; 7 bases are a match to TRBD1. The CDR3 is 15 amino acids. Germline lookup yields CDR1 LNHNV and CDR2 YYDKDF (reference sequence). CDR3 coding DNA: TGTGTCACCAGCAGAGGGGGACAGAATAATGAAAAACTGTTTTTT. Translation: CVTSRGGQNNEKLFF.

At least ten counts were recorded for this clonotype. The chain's CDR3 is CASTLRPGVLNTGELFF. The CDR3 region has the DNA TGTGCCAGCACCCTCCGCCCGGGGGTTCTGAACACCGGGGAGCTGTTTTTT. The chain couples TRBV7-9 to TRBJ2-2, with D perhaps TRBD2 (6 bases). The length of the CDR3 is 17 residues. Trimming removed 7 bases from V and 1 base from J, with 19 bases in between. Germline loops: CDR1 SEHNR, CDR2 FQNEAQ (reference sequence).

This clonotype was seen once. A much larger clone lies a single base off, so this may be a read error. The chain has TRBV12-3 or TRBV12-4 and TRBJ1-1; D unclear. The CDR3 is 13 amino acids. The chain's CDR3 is CTSSTLVSAEAFF. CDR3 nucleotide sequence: TGTACCAGCAGTACCCTAGTTAGCGCTGAAGCTTTCTTT.

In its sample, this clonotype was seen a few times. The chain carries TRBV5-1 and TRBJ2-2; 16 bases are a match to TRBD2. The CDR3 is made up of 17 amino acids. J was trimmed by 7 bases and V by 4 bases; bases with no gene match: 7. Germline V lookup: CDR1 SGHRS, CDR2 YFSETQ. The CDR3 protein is CASSPGLAGGRDGELFF. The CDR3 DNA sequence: TGCGCCAGCAGCCCGGGACTAGCGGGGGGGCGAGACGGGGAGCTGTTTTTT.

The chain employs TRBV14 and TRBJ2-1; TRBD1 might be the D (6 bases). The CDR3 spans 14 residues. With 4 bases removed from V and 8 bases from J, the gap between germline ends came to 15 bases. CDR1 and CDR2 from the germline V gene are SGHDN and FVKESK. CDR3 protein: CASSPLTGADEQFF. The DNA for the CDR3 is TGTGCCAGCAGCCCTCTGACAGGTGCGGATGAGCAGTTCTTC.

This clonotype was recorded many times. For the CDR3, the DNA is TGTGCCAGCAGTCCAGCGTGCTCACACGGAAAGACCTATGGCTACACCTTC. Its protein product is CASSPACSHGKTYGYTF. The chain couples TRBV6-4 to TRBJ1-2; D gene unclear. Trimming left V 5 bases short and J 4 bases short, with 23 bases between. The CDR3 covers 17 residues. Germline CDR1 reads MRHNA; CDR2 reads SNTAGT.

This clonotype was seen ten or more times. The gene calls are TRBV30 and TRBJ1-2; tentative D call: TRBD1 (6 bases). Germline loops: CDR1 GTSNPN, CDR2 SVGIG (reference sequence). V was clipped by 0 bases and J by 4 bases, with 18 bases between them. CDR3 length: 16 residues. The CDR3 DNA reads TGTGCCTGGAGTGTCCCGTTCCCGGGGGCGGGCTATGGCTACACCTTC. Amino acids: CAWSVPFPGAGYGYTF.

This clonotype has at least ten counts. This CDR3 is CASSLLGLLNTEAFF. The CDR3 nucleotides read TGCGCCAGCAGCTTGCTTGGGCTATTGAACACTGAAGCTTTCTTT. The rearrangement joins TRBV5-1 to TRBJ1-1, with D uncertain. CDR1 is SGHRS, CDR2 YFSETQ, per germline. V lost 1 base and J lost 0, with 10 bases in between. The length of the CDR3 is 15 residues.

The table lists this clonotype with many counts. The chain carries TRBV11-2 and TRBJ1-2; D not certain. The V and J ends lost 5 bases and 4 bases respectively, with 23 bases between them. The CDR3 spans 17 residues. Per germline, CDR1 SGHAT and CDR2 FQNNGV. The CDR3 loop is CASSTPLTSRKTYGYTF. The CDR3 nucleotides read TGTGCCAGCAGCACTCCACTAACAAGCAGAAAGACCTATGGCTACACCTTC.

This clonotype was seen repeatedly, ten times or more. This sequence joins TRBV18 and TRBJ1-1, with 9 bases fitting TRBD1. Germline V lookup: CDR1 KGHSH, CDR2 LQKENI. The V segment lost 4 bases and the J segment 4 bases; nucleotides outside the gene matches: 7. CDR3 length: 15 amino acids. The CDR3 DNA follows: TGTGCCAGCTCACGCCCGGGACAGGGACGCACTGAAGCTTTCTTT. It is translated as CASSRPGQGRTEAFF.

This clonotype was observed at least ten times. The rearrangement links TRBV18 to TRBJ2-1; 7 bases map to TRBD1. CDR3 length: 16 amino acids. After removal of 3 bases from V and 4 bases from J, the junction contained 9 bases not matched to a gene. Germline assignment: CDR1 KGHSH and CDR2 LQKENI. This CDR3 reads CASSPGQAPEYNEQFF. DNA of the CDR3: TGTGCCAGCTCACCCGGACAGGCCCCGGAGTACAATGAGCAGTTCTTC.

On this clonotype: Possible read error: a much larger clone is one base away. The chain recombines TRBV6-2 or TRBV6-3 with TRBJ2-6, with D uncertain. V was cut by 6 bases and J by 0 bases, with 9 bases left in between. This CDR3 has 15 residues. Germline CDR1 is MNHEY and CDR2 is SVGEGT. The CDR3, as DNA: TGTGCCAGCAGCCGGAACAGCTCTGGGGCCAACGTCCTGACTTTC. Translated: CASSRNSSGANVLTF.

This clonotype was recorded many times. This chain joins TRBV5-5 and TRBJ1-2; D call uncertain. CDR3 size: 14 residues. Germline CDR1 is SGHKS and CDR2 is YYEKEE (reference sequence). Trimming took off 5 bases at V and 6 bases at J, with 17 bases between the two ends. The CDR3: CASRGSDQAHGYTF. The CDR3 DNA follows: TGTGCCAGCAGGGGGTCAGACCAAGCCCATGGCTACACCTTC.